This TCR beta chain was found in a study of CD8+ T cells in alopecia areata. RNA extraction and reverse transcription yielded cDNA as sequencing template. The table came from immunoSEQ multiplex PCR; TCRdb's copy has only in-frame clones and leaves some out. The sample yields 200,000 or so clones, more than 45% seen once. The CDR3 is made up of 13 amino acids. V lost 5 bases to trimming and J lost 7 bases; unmatched junction nucleotides: 4. Germline CDR1 and CDR2: MNHEY and SMNVEV (reference sequence). General study results and limits: During tofacitinib treatment, many expanded lesional clones remained in scalp and blood.

Treatment given: oral pan-JAK inhibitor, 5-10 mg twice daily. From alopecia areata patients, lesional scalp punch biopsies and peripheral blood were collected. This clone was counted only a few times. Its matching antigen is unknown. This receptor was taken from a human donor with alopecia areata. The chain recombines TRBV27 with TRBJ1-5, with 8 bases matching TRBD1. The starting material was CD4+ T cells sorted from blood, obtained at week 24, from a patient treated with tofacitinib. The DNA for the CDR3 is TGTGCCAGCAGTCCCCAGGGGGCCCAGCCCCAGCATTTT. Protein product: CASSPQGAQPQHF.